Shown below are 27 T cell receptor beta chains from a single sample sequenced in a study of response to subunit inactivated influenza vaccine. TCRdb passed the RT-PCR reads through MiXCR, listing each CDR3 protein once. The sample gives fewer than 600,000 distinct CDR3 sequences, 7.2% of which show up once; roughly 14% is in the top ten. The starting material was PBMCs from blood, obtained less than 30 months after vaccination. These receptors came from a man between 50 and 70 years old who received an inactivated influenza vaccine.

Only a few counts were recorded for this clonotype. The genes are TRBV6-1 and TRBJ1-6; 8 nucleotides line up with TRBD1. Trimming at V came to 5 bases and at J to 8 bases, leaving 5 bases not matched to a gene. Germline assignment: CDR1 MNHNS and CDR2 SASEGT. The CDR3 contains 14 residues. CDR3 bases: TGTGCCAGCAGTCCAGGGGGCGGTGATTCACCCCTCCACTTT. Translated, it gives CASSPGGGDSPLHF.

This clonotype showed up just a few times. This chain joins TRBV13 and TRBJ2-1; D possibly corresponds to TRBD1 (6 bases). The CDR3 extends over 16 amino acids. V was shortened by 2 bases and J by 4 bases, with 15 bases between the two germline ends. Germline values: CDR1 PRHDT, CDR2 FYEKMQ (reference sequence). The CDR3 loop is CASSLLDRTDYNEQFF. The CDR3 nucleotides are TGTGCCAGCAGCTTACTAGACCGGACAGATTACAATGAGCAGTTCTTC.

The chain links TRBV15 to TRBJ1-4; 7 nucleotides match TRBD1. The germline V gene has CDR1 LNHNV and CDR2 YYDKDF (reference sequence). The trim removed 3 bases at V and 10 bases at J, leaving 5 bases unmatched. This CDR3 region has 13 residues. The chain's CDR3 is CATSSGTGVKLFF. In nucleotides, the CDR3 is TGTGCCACCAGCAGTGGTACAGGGGTAAAACTGTTTTTT.

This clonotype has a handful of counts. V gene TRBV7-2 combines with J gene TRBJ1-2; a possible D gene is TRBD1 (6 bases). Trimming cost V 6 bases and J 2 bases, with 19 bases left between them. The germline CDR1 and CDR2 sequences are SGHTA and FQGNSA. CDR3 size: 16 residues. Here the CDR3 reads CASRGGSGTSNYGYTF. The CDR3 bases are TGTGCCAGCAGAGGGGGTTCCGGGACATCAAACTATGGCTACACCTTC.

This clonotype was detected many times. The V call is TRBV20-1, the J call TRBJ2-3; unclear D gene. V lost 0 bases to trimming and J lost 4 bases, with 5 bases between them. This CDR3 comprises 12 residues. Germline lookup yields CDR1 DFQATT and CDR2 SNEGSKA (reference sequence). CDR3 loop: CSARDGPDTQYF. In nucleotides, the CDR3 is TGCAGTGCTAGAGATGGCCCAGATACGCAGTATTTT.

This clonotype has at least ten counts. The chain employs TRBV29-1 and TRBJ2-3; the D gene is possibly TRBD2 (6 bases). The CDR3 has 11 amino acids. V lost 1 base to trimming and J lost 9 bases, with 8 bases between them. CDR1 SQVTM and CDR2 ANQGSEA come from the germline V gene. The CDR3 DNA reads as TGCAGCGTTGAAGGGGGGGTAACGCAGTATTTT. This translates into CSVEGGVTQYF.

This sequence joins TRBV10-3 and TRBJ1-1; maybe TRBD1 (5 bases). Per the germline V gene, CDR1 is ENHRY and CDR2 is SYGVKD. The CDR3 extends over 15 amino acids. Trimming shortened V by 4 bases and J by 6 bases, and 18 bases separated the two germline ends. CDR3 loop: CAISVGAGKIAEAFF. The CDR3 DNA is TGTGCCATCAGTGTTGGGGCAGGGAAAATCGCTGAAGCTTTCTTT.

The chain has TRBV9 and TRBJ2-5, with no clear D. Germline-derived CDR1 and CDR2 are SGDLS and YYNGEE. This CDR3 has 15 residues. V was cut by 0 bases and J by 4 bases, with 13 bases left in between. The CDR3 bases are TGTGCCAGCAGCGTAGGAGGTAGAAGCGCAGAGACCCAGTACTTC. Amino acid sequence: CASSVGGRSAETQYF.

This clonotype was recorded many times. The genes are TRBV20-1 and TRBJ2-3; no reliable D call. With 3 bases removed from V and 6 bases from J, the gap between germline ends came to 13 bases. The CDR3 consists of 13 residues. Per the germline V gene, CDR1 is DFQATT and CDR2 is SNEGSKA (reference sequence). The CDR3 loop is CSARGSRADTQYF. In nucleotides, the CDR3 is TGCAGTGCTAGGGGTAGCCGCGCCGATACGCAGTATTTT.

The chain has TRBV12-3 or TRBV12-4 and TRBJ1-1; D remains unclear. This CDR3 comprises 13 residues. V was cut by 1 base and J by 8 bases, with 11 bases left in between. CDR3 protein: CASSLEVSSEAFF. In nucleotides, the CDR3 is TGTGCCAGCAGTTTAGAGGTCAGCTCGGAAGCTTTCTTT.

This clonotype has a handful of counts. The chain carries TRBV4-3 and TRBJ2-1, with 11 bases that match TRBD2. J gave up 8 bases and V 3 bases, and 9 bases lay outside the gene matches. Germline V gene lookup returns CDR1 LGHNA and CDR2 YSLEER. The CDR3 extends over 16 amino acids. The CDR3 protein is CASSQSTSGSLYEQFF. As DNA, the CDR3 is TGCGCCAGCAGCCAGAGTACTAGCGGGAGTCTCTATGAGCAGTTCTTC.

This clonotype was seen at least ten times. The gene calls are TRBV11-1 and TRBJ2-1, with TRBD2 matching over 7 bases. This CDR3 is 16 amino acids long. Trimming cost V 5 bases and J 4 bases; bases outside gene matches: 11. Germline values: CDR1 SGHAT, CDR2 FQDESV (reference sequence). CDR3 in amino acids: CASSRHESGTYNEQFF. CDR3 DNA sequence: TGTGCCAGCAGCCGACATGAGAGCGGGACTTACAATGAGCAGTTCTTC.

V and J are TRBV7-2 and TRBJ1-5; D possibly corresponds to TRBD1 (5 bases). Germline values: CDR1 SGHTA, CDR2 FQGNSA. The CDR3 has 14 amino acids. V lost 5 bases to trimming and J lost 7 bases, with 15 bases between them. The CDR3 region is CASSPLGTGQPQHF. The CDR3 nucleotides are TGTGCCAGCAGCCCCTTGGGGACGGGCCAGCCCCAGCATTTT.

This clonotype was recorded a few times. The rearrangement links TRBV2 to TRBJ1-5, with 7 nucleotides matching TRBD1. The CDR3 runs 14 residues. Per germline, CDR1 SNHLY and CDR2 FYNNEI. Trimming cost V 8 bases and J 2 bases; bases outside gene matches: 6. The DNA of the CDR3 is TGTGCCAGCCTGGGGGGGACAGGCAATCAGCCCCAGCATTTT. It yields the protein CASLGGTGNQPQHF. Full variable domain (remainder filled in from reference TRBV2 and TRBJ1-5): EPEVTQTPSHQVTQMGQEVILRCVPISNHLYFYWYRQILGQKVEFLVSFYNNEISEKSEIFDDQFSVERPDGSNFTLKIRSTKLEDSAMYFCASLGGTGNQPQHFGDGTRLSIL.

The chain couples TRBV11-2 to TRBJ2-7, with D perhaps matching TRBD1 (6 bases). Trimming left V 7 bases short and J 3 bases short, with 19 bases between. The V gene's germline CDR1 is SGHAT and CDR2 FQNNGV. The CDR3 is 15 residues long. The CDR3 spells CASTERTALNYEQYF. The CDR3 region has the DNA TGTGCCAGCACCGAAAGGACAGCCCTTAACTACGAGCAGTACTTC.

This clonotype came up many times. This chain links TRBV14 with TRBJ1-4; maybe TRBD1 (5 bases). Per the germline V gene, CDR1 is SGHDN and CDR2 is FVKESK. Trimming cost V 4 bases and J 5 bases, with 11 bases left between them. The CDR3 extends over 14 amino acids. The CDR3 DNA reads TGTGCCAGCAGCCGGGACGGTCTAAATGAAAAACTGTTTTTT. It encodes CASSRDGLNEKLFF.

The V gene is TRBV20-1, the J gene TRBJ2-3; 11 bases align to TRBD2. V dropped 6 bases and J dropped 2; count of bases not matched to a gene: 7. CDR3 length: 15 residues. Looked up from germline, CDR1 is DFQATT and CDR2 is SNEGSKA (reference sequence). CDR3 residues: CSATGLADVTDTQYF. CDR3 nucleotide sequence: TGCAGTGCAACGGGACTAGCGGATGTCACAGATACGCAGTATTTT.

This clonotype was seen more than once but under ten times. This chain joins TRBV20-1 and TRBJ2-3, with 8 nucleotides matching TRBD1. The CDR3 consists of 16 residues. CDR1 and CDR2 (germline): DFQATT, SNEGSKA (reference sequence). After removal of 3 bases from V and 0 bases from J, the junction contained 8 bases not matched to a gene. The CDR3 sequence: CSARSTGGSSTDTQYF. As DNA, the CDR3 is TGCAGTGCTAGGTCCACAGGGGGATCTAGCACAGATACGCAGTATTTT.

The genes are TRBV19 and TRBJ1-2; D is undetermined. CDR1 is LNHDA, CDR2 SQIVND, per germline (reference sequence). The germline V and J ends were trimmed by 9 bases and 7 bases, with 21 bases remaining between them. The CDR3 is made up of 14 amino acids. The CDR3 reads CARYRDTGSGGYTF. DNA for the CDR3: TGTGCCAGATACCGGGATACCGGATCTGGTGGCTACACCTTC.

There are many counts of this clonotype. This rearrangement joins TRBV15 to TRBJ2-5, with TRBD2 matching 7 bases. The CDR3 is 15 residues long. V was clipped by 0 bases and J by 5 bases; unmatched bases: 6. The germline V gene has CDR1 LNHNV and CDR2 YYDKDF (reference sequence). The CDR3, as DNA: TGTGCCACCAGCAGAGAACGACTAGCCGAGGAGACCCAGTACTTC. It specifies CATSRERLAEETQYF.

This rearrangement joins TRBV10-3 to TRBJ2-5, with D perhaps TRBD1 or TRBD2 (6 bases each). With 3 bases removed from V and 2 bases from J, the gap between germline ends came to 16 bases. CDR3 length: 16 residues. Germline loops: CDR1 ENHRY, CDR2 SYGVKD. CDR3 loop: CAISDYTGGLQETQYF. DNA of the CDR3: TGTGCCATCAGTGATTACACCGGGGGCTTACAAGAGACCCAGTACTTC.

The CDR3 loop is CASASGVRADTQYF. The CDR3, as DNA: TGTGCCAGTGCTTCGGGGGTGAGAGCAGATACGCAGTATTTT. The chain has TRBV28 and TRBJ2-3; weak D call: TRBD2 (6 bases). The CDR3 consists of 14 residues. Per germline, CDR1 MDHEN and CDR2 SYDVKM. Trimming shortened V by 9 bases and J by 4 bases, and 17 bases separated the two germline ends.

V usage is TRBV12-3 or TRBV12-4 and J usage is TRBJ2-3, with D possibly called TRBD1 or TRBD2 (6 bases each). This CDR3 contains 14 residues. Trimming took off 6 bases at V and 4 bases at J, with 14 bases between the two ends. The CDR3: CASRKGGVADTQYF. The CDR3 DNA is TGTGCCAGCAGAAAGGGGGGCGTGGCAGATACGCAGTATTTT.

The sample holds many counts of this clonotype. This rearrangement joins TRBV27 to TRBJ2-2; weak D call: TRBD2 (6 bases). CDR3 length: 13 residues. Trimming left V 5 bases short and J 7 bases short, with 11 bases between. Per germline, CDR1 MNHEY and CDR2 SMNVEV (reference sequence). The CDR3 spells CASSPGVIGELFF. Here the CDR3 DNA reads TGTGCCAGCAGTCCGGGGGTGATCGGGGAGCTGTTTTTT.

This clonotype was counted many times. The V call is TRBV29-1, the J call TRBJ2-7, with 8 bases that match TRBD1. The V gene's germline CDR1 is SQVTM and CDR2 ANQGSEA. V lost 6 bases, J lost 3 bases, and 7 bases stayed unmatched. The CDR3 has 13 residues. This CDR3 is CSVSSGQGYEQYF. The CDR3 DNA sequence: TGCAGCGTGAGTTCCGGACAGGGCTACGAGCAGTACTTC.

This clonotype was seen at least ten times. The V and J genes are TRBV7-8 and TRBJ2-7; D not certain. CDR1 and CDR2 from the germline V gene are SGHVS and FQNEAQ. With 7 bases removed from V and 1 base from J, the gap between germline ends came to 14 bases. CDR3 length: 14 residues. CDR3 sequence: CASNGRMGSYEQYF. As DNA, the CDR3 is TGTGCCAGCAACGGTAGGATGGGTTCCTACGAGCAGTACTTC.

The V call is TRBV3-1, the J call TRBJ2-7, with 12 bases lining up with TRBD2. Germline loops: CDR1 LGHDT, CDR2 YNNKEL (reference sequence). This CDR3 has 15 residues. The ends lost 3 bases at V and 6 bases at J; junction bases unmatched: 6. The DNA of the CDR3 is TGTGCCAGCAGCCACCTAGCGGGGGGGTTTCGCGAGCAGTACTTC. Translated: CASSHLAGGFREQYF.